This T cell receptor beta chain derives from a study of T cells after yellow fever vaccination. Whole-study context: Fractions of low cell number were prepared using SMART-Seq v4 Ultra Low Input.

Looked up from germline, CDR1 is SGDLS and CDR2 is YYNGEE. The CDR3 has 15 amino acids. The J segment lost 2 bases and the V segment lost 3 bases, leaving 5 bases of the junction unmatched. Notes on this clonotype: The antigen remains undetermined.

Study observations and caveats: A large majority of primary-vaccination clones showed up again after the booster (under 98% CD4, 75% to 90% CD8). Peaking faster, on day 5 versus 15, the secondary response was nonetheless weaker.

The TCR cDNA carried a universal primer site and UMIs from 5'RACE template switching. In TCRdb, the 5' RACE reads were re-called with MiXCR into one record per CDR3 protein. There are some 400,000 distinct CDR3 sequences in the sample; around 19% occur only once, and roughly a sixth lies in the top ten. The J gene is TRBJ1-2, the V gene TRBV9; 9 bases align to TRBD1. The TCR originated in a man younger than 30 who received the YFV17D yellow fever vaccine. The sample was PBMCs, taken before the yellow fever booster vaccination. The CDR3 coding sequence is TGTGCCAGCAGCGGTCGGACAGGGGAGAACTATGGCTACACCTTC. It encodes CASSGRTGENYGYTF.